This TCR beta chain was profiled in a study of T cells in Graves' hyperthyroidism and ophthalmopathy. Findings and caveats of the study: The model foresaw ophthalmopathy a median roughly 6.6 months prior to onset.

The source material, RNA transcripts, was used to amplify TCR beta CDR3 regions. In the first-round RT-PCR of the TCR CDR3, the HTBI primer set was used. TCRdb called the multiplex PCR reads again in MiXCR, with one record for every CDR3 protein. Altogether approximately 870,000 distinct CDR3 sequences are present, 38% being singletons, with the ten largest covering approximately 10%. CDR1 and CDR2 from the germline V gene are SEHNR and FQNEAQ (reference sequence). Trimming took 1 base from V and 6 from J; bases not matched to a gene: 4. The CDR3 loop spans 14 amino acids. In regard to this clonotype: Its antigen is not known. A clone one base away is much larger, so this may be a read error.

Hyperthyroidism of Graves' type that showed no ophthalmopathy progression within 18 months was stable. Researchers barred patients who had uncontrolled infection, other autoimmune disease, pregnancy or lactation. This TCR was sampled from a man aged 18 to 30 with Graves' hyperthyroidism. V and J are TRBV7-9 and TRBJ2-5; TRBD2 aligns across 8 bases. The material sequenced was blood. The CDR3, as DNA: TGTGCCAGCAGCTTAGAGCGGGAGAGGCAGACCCAGTACTTC. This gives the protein CASSLERERQTQYF.